The source of this T cell receptor (beta chain) is a study of regulatory T cells in long-lasting Graves disease (dated by TCRdb to 2020 to 2023). About the full investigation: Newly diagnosed Graves' disease patients had taken antithyroid drugs for less than 3 months. Persistent Graves' disease patients were compared with newly diagnosed Graves' disease patients by peripheral blood TCR sequencing and RNA sequencing. The study was registered as a clinical trial and conducted in China. A total of around 35 samples underwent TCR sequencing, from 13 patients with persistent Graves' disease and 20 or so patients with newly diagnosed Graves' disease. Overall results and qualifications from the work: Peripheral blood alone was examined, since thyroid tissue, which constituted the primary lesion, could not be accessed. TRBV28, TRBJ1-2 and TRBJ2-5 were preferentially used in persistent disease, while TRBV20-1 and TRBJ2-1 were favored in newly diagnosed disease. Persistent patients shared more public clonotypes among themselves (roughly 2,700) than newly diagnosed patients did (roughly 910). As a limitation, the authors acknowledged that the small sample size may reduce accuracy. Sequencing and analysis were limited to the TCR beta chain. Compared with newly diagnosed patients, patients with persistent Graves' disease had lower TCR Shannon entropy and fewer highly expanded clones, which suggests clonal expansion.

Receptor amplification or capture employed multiplex PCR. Sequencing used an Illumina HiSeq 4000. iRepertoire HTBI primers and Arm-PCR amplification of CDR3 regions were used to construct TCR beta libraries. PCR products were gel purified before sequencing. The study's processing was this. Gene usage analysis of CDR3 amino acid clonotypes relied on the approximately 62 TRBV and about 15 TRBJ segments identified across samples. COPE and FqMerger were used to merge the filtered high-quality paired reads into contigs. BLAST was used to align contigs to IMGT TRBV, TRBD and TRBJ reference genes, with CDR3 defined following IMGT. Any clonotype with a frequency above 0.1% was counted as a highly expanded clone. Repertoire diversity was measured by Shannon entropy, and V-J evenness by the Gini coefficient. A clonotype was considered public if more than one individual shared it. TCRdb cleaned the public reads at Q25 with fastp, built clones with MiXCR and kept in-frame beta chains. Entries that share a CDR3 protein sequence are merged under the most common genes and DNA. TCRdb, not the original authors, processed these V and J calls. Within this sample are 500,000 or so distinct CDR3 sequences, with 12% to 15% of them counted one time only. The top ten clonotypes cover approximately 15% of the sample.

Taken from cysteine to phenylalanine, the CDR3 has 14 residues. The DNA shown is the 42-base CDR3, in frame from base 1. From V the trimming removes 4 bases and from J it removes 3 bases, while the gene matches leave 5 bases of the junction unaccounted for. Looking up the germline V gene yields CDR1 MNHNS and CDR2 SASEGT. What this sample's time point label stands for: newly diagnosed GD, antithyroid drugs for less than 3 months. RNA was extracted from PBMCs in TRIzol for both TCR sequencing and RNA sequencing. The diagnosis of Graves' disease was made according to American Thyroid Association guidelines. Recruitment of patients was carried out at an endocrinology department in Xi'an, China. Each patient gave around 9 milliliters of peripheral blood, collected in an EDTA anticoagulant tube. Ficoll Paque Plus density gradient separation was used to isolate PBMCs, and no further T cell sorting was done. RNA quality was checked with an Agilent 2100 Bioanalyzer and agarose gel, and concentration with a NanoDrop 2000.

This clonotype has ten or more counts. Its specific antigen is unknown. No qualities accompany the bases; no much larger clone lies one base away. The same sample was also studied in work on T cells in Graves' hyperthyroidism and ophthalmopathy. As that second study puts it: Graves' hyperthyroidism was defined as stable when no progression to ophthalmopathy occurred over 18 months of follow-up. The hyperthyroidism patients were between 18 and 65 years old and newly diagnosed, with a disease duration of less than 2 months. The study excluded patients with uncontrolled infections, other autoimmune diseases, pregnancy or lactation. Diagnoses were established on the basis of clinical symptoms, serum thyroxine and TRAb, thyroid ultrasound, and orbital computed tomography. The TCR CDR3 was subjected to a first round of RT-PCR using the HTBI primer set and the Qiagen OneStep RT-PCR kit. Most expanded thyroid clonotypes (frequency above 0.001) were also detected in blood, a finding suggesting that blood repertoires may reflect thyroid immune responses. In cross-validation, a model built on a 13 V-J signature told ophthalmopathy apart from stable hyperthyroidism with over 85% sensitivity and approximately 81% specificity, and in testing the same model reached 80%/75%. During validation, the model predicted progression to ophthalmopathy a median of approximately 6.5 months ahead of onset, with 70.59% sensitivity and 72% to 85% specificity. TCR V-J signatures able to tell the groups apart were searched for in a discovery cohort of 100 patients, of whom fewer than 45 had Graves' ophthalmopathy and 55 to 60 had stable Graves' hyperthyroidism. Prospective prediction of ophthalmopathy was tested in an independent validation cohort of fewer than 20 hyperthyroidism patients and 17 patients who later progressed to ophthalmopathy. The roughly 90 discovery patients were divided at random into training and test sets in a 7:3 ratio. In about 6 Graves' hyperthyroidism patients, the study also compared T-cell repertoires from thyroid tissue with T-cell repertoires from blood. After sampling, hyperthyroidism patients received methimazole starting at 30 mg daily, and ophthalmopathy patients received high-dose intravenous methylprednisolone. Libraries were constructed in a second round of multiplex PCR, after which size selection and purification were performed. Paired-end sequencing of the libraries was performed with 100 bp reads on an Illumina HiSeq2000. SOAPnuke was used to process the raw data, throwing out any read that contained adapters or uncalled bases, had a mean Phred below 15, or lacked an exact constant-primer or identifier match. High-quality paired reads were merged with COPE v1.2.5, and unique nucleotide sequences were defined as clonotypes. MiTCR v1.1 was used to align clonotypes to the IMGT TRBV, TRBD and TRBJ reference segments. The analysis was restricted to V-J combinations with a frequency above 0.0001, which together covered about 99% of the repertoires. A TCS score was defined as the ratio of F50 (clonal expansion) to E x V (chaos), with BLOSUM62-based TCRdist applied between CDR3 peptides within each V-J. Welch's t-statistics and random forest reduced roughly 500 V-J features to around 14, which were used in a naive Bayes classifier (R e1071). Sample size was not statistically predetermined, and blinding of investigators to group allocation was not performed. TCR Vbeta CDR3 sequencing of 135 peripheral blood samples (about 45 ophthalmopathy, about 75 hyperthyroidism and about 17 progressor patients) is reported in the paper.

The receptor was isolated from a woman in her forties or fifties with Graves disease. Donor details come from another sample of the same person, matched by shared clones. This receptor chain uses TRBV6-1 and TRBJ2-7, and TRBD1 aligns with 8 junction nucleotides. Source: peripheral blood mononuclear cells (PBMCs), taken at new diagnosis, from a patient treated with antithyroid drugs. The CDR3 amino acid sequence is: CASSVDRGNYEQYF. The nucleotide sequence reads TGTGCCAGCAGTGTAGACAGGGGAAACTACGAGCAGTACTTC.